These 27 T cell receptor beta chains came from one sample sequenced in a study of CD8+ T cells in alopecia areata (dated by TCRdb to about 2018). This specimen's time point label, interpreted: around 4 weeks on oral tofacitinib. What this sample's treatment or condition label stands for: oral pan-JAK inhibitor, 5-10 mg twice daily. Receptors were amplified or captured by the immunoSEQ multiplex PCR assay. For TCR sequencing, RNA was extracted from every sample and reverse transcribed into cDNA to serve as template. Held by TCRdb, this immuneACCESS table contains in-frame sequences only and omits some clones. Under half of the omission traces to an unresolved V gene where checked; the cause of the rest is unknown. In this sample the table shows over 150,000 clones, roughly three fifths of which occur a single time. Of the sample, roughly 0.67% is held by the ten largest clones. The sequencing used CD4+ T cells sorted from blood, collected at week 4, from a patient treated with tofacitinib. The receptors come from a human donor with alopecia areata.

This clone was seen only once. The genes are TRBV5-1 and TRBJ2-5; TRBD2 agrees at 7 bases. V dropped 5 bases and J dropped 2; count of bases not matched to a gene: 6. This CDR3 is built from 14 residues. Germline assignment: CDR1 SGHRS and CDR2 YFSETQ. CDR3 DNA: TGCGCCAGCAGACTTGCGGGGGTACAAGAGACCCAGTACTTC. Its protein product is CASRLAGVQETQYF.

The chain uses TRBV2 and TRBJ2-2, with D perhaps TRBD2 (5 bases). The CDR3 contains 15 residues. The V gene's germline CDR1 is SNHLY and CDR2 FYNNEI. Deletions cut 6 bases from V and 5 bases from J, with 16 bases between. The CDR3 loop reads CASSPSGITTGELFF. The CDR3 DNA sequence: TGTGCCAGCAGCCCCTCCGGGATAACAACCGGGGAGCTGTTTTTT.

The chain combines TRBV7-2 with TRBJ2-6; D is perhaps TRBD1 (5 bases). Germline loops: CDR1 SGHTA, CDR2 FQGNSA. V was cut by 2 bases and J by 1 base, with 9 bases left in between. CDR3 length: 16 residues. The CDR3 bases are TGTGCCAGCAGCTTAATGGCAGGGTCTGGGGCCAACGTCCTGACTTTC. This sequence encodes CASSLMAGSGANVLTF.

The chain joins TRBV29-1 to TRBJ1-1, with 9 bases identical to TRBD1. With 4 bases clipped from V and 5 bases from J, the junction kept 8 bases outside the gene matches. CDR3 size: 14 residues. Germline CDR1 SQVTM, CDR2 ANQGSEA. DNA of the CDR3: TGCAGCGTTGGACAGGGGGGGATTTTAACTGAAGCTTTCTTT. Translated: CSVGQGGILTEAFF.

The genes are TRBV28 and TRBJ2-3; 9 nucleotides align to TRBD1. Per germline, CDR1 MDHEN and CDR2 SYDVKM. The junction had 8 bases not matched to a gene; V was cut back by 8 bases and J by 2 bases. The CDR3 covers 15 residues. The CDR3 DNA follows: TGTGCCAGCCTACCGGGACAGGGATTCACAGATACGCAGTATTTT. Its translation is CASLPGQGFTDTQYF.

This clone appeared once. The genes are TRBV29-1 and TRBJ2-7; D possibly uses TRBD1 or TRBD2 (5 bases each). CDR3 size: 15 residues. CDR1 SQVTM and CDR2 ANQGSEA come from the germline V gene. Trimming cost V 2 bases and J 0 bases, with 14 bases left between them. This CDR3 is CSVERARGSSYEQYF. Here the CDR3 DNA reads TGCAGCGTTGAAAGGGCGAGGGGCTCCTCCTACGAGCAGTACTTC.

This clone was counted between two and nine times. The V call is TRBV2, the J call TRBJ2-2, with D unclear. V lost 4 bases, J lost 7 bases, and 10 bases lay in between. There are 13 residues in the CDR3. CDR1 is SNHLY, CDR2 FYNNEI, per germline. The CDR3 here is CASSVGRSGELFF. As DNA, the CDR3 is TGTGCCAGCAGTGTTGGGCGGAGCGGGGAGCTGTTTTTT. The full variable domain, its missing parts supplied by reference TRBV2 and TRBJ2-2, is EPEVTQTPSHQVTQMGQEVILRCVPISNHLYFYWYRQILGQKVEFLVSFYNNEISEKSEIFDDQFSVERPDGSNFTLKIRSTKLEDSAMYFCASSVGRSGELFFGEGSRLTVL.

CDR3 region: CASSTAAGVGEQYF. In DNA, the CDR3 is TGTGCCAGCAGTACTGCGGCGGGAGTGGGGGAGCAGTACTTC. The chain links TRBV27 to TRBJ2-7; TRBD2 matches at 7 bases. Germline trimming cut 5 bases from V and 7 bases from J; bases unmatched to any gene: 11. CDR1 and CDR2 from the germline V gene are MNHEY and SMNVEV (reference sequence). This CDR3 has 14 amino acids.

This chain uses TRBV19 with TRBJ2-5, with D uncertain. Per the germline V gene, CDR1 is LNHDA and CDR2 is SQIVND (reference sequence). This CDR3 spans 13 amino acids. Trimming cost V 4 bases and J 1 base, with 7 bases left between them. CDR3 nucleotide sequence: TGTGCCAGTAGTACGGACGGCCAAGAGACCCAGTACTTC. Residues: CASSTDGQETQYF.

In its sample, this clone was seen a few times. The chain joins TRBV5-1 to TRBJ1-1, with D hard to call. Trimming took off 0 bases at V and 5 bases at J, with 8 bases between the two ends. In germline, CDR1 is SGHRS, CDR2 YFSETQ. CDR3 length: 13 amino acids. CDR3 coding DNA: TGCGCCAGCAGCTTGGCTATAGGGACTGAAGCTTTCTTT. This gives the protein CASSLAIGTEAFF.

The chain recombines TRBV4-3 with TRBJ2-1; D may correspond to TRBD1 or TRBD2 (5 bases each). Germline V gene sequence: CDR1 LGHNA, CDR2 YSLEER. V shed 0 bases and J shed 11 bases, with 11 bases lying between them. The length of the CDR3 is 13 residues. CDR3 DNA: TGCGCCAGCAGCCAAGATAAGGGGAGCCAGCAGTTCTTC. Residues: CASSQDKGSQQFF.

This clone was picked up many times. The chain's CDR3 is CAWSVHPNYEQYF. The CDR3 nucleotides read TGTGCCTGGAGTGTACACCCGAACTACGAGCAGTACTTC. This chain uses TRBV30 with TRBJ2-7; D is undetermined. The ends were cut back, 0 bases at V and 3 bases at J, with 9 bases in the middle. CDR1 and CDR2 (germline): GTSNPN, SVGIG (reference sequence). This CDR3 is 13 amino acids long.

This clone has just one count. The chain has TRBV5-1 and TRBJ1-1, with D possibly matching TRBD1 (6 bases). This CDR3 spans 12 amino acids. Germline V lookup: CDR1 SGHRS, CDR2 YFSETQ. V was pared by 6 bases and J by 5 bases, with 11 bases between. DNA for the CDR3: TGCGCCAGCAACGAAGGGGGAACTGAAGCTTTCTTT. It specifies CASNEGGTEAFF.

The chain links TRBV11-1 to TRBJ2-7, with D possibly matching TRBD1 (5 bases). The CDR3 is made up of 15 amino acids. The germline gives CDR1 SGHAT, CDR2 FQDESV (reference sequence). With 1 base removed from V and 0 bases from J, the gap between germline ends came to 10 bases. The CDR3 DNA follows: TGTGCCAGCAGCTTAGACAGGATGAGCTCCTACGAGCAGTACTTC. Translating it yields CASSLDRMSSYEQYF.

The sample holds a few counts of this clone. The gene calls are TRBV30 and TRBJ1-5; TRBD1 matches at 8 bases. Germline V gene data show CDR1 as GTSNPN and CDR2 as SVGIG (reference sequence). The CDR3 runs 14 residues. V was pared by 3 bases and J by 3 bases, with 4 bases of the junction left unmatched. DNA of the CDR3: TGTGCCTGGAGCCCAGGGGGCAACAATCAGCCCCAGCATTTT. Translation gives CAWSPGGNNQPQHF.

V and J are TRBV29-1 and TRBJ2-4, with a possible D match to TRBD2 (7 bases). The CDR3 runs to 11 residues. CDR1 is SQVTM and CDR2 is ANQGSEA in the germline V gene. The CDR3 region has the DNA TGCGCGAGCGGGACACAAAACATTCAGTACTTC. The encoded protein is CASGTQNIQYF.

This clone was seen only once. V and J are TRBV5-4 and TRBJ1-4; no firm D call. Deletions cut 4 bases from V and 2 bases from J, with 9 bases between. Germline assignment: CDR1 SGHNT and CDR2 YYREEE (reference sequence). This CDR3 has 14 amino acids. The CDR3 region has the DNA TGTGCCAGCAGCCGGGAGGCGACTAATGAAAAACTGTTTTTT. This sequence encodes CASSREATNEKLFF.

The chain joins TRBV5-4 to TRBJ2-3; perhaps D is TRBD1 or TRBD2 (6 bases each). The V end lost 3 bases, the J end lost 0 bases, and 14 bases lay between the germline ends. Germline V gene lookup returns CDR1 SGHNT and CDR2 YYREEE (reference sequence). This CDR3 spans 16 amino acids. The CDR3 loop is CASSWGAVGSTDTQYF. In DNA, the CDR3 is TGTGCCAGCAGCTGGGGGGCGGTGGGGAGCACAGATACGCAGTATTTT.

The chain recombines TRBV18 with TRBJ2-6, with 7 bases identical to TRBD1. The CDR3 covers 16 residues. CDR1 and CDR2 from the germline V gene are KGHSH and LQKENI. Trimming removed 2 bases from V and 4 bases from J; junction bases left unmatched: 5. The CDR3 protein is CASSPSDRAGANVLTF. The CDR3 DNA reads as TGTGCCAGCTCACCATCCGACAGGGCCGGGGCCAACGTCCTGACTTTC. The whole variable domain, filled in from reference TRBV18 and TRBJ2-6, reads NAGVMQNPRHLVRRRGQEARLRCSPMKGHSHVYWYRQLPEEGLKFMVYLQKENIIDESGMPKERFSAEFPKEGPSILRIQQVVRGDSAAYFCASSPSDRAGANVLTFGAGSRLTVL.

The chain links TRBV27 to TRBJ2-5; D is possibly TRBD2 (5 bases). Trimming removed 6 bases from V and 5 bases from J, with 19 bases in between. CDR1 and CDR2 (germline): MNHEY, SMNVEV (reference sequence). The length of the CDR3 is 15 residues. The CDR3 here is CASRNFSGRRETQYF. For the CDR3, the DNA is TGTGCCAGCAGGAACTTCTCGGGAAGGCGGGAGACCCAGTACTTC.

The chain couples TRBV5-4 to TRBJ2-7; D remains unclear. Germline CDR1 SGHNT, CDR2 YYREEE (reference sequence). The CDR3 has 14 amino acids. V was clipped by 0 bases and J by 3 bases, with 10 bases between them. The CDR3 DNA sequence: TGTGCCAGCAGCTTGGACCCGTCAAACTACGAGCAGTACTTC. Translated, it gives CASSLDPSNYEQYF.

J is TRBJ2-7 and V is TRBV4-2; D is undetermined. V lost 2 bases and J 6 bases, leaving 14 bases between the germline ends. The V gene's germline CDR1 is LGHNA and CDR2 YNFKEQ. This CDR3 has 14 residues. CDR3 sequence reads: CASSQPTSASEQYF. DNA of the CDR3: TGTGCCAGCAGCCAACCCACCTCAGCGAGCGAGCAGTACTTC.

This clone has more than one count but fewer than ten. This chain joins TRBV10-3 and TRBJ2-7, with 7 positions matching TRBD2. Trimming at V came to 8 bases and at J to 1 base, leaving 11 bases not matched to a gene. This CDR3 comprises 15 residues. Germline lookup yields CDR1 ENHRY and CDR2 SYGVKD. CDR3: CAIQLGGGSSYEQYF. Here the CDR3 DNA reads TGTGCCATCCAACTCGGTGGCGGGAGTTCCTACGAGCAGTACTTC.

This clone was observed once. CDR3 in DNA: TGCAGCGTTGAGAGCTCCGGGACAGCAGAGACCCAGTACTTC. Encoded protein: CSVESSGTAETQYF. The chain employs TRBV29-1 and TRBJ2-5; 7 bases align to TRBD1. Trimming took 3 bases from V and 4 from J; bases not matched to a gene: 8. CDR3 length equals 14 residues. Germline values: CDR1 SQVTM, CDR2 ANQGSEA. Filled out from reference TRBV29-1 and TRBJ2-5, the complete variable domain reads SAVISQKPSRDICQRGTSLTIQCQVDSQVTMMFWYRQQPGQSLTLIATANQGSEATYESGFVIDKFPISRPNLTFSTLTVSNMSPEDSSIYLCSVESSGTAETQYFGPGTRLLVL.

This clone was observed a handful of times. This rearrangement joins TRBV23-1 to TRBJ2-5, with TRBD1 matching 7 bases. TRBV23-1 is an open reading frame, and its role is uncertain. Trimming removed 6 bases from V and 1 base from J; junction bases left unmatched: 5. The CDR3 spans 14 residues. The CDR3 sequence is CASSPGTAQETQYF. The CDR3, as DNA: TGCGCCAGCAGCCCCGGGACAGCCCAAGAGACCCAGTACTTC.

This clone was seen just once. The chain links TRBV29-1 to TRBJ2-6; TRBD2 is a possible D gene (5 bases). CDR3 length: 14 amino acids. CDR1 and CDR2 from the germline V gene are SQVTM and ANQGSEA. The V end was cut by 6 bases, the J end by 2 bases, with 11 bases between. The CDR3 DNA reads as TGCAGCGTGTATGGAGGCGCTGGGGCCAACGTCCTGACTTTC. Its protein product is CSVYGGAGANVLTF.

A few counts support this clone. The V call is TRBV7-2, the J call TRBJ1-5; TRBD1 aligns across 7 bases. Germline CDR1 and CDR2: SGHTA and FQGNSA. With V trimmed by 4 bases and J by 4 bases, 1 base remained unmatched. The CDR3 spans 13 residues. The CDR3 bases are TGTGCCAGCAGCTGGGACAGAAATCAGCCCCAGCATTTT. Amino acid sequence: CASSWDRNQPQHF.